This TCR beta chain came from a study of patients and donors after allogeneic stem cell transplantation. CDR3 length equals 13 residues. Per the germline V gene, CDR1 is SGHDN and CDR2 is FVKESK. After removal of 8 bases from V and 5 bases from J, the junction contained 8 bases not matched to a gene. Using its own MiXCR run on the RT-PCR reads, TCRdb lists one record per CDR3 protein. The sample holds tens of thousands of distinct CDR3 sequences, around 49% seen once. Sequencing was performed on blood, either unsorted or a sorted T cell fraction (not recorded which). The clonotype comes from a human donor who was either an allogeneic HSCT recipient or a stem cell or donor lymphocyte infusion donor (not recorded which). It is not recorded whose cells these are; they may come from a transplant donor. V usage is TRBV14 and J usage is TRBJ1-1, with 7 bases fitting TRBD1. This chain's CDR3 is CASHRGAGTEAFF. For the CDR3, the DNA is TGTGCCAGCCACAGGGGCGCGGGAACTGAAGCTTTCTTT.